One and the same sample provided the 21 T cell receptor beta chains below, sequenced in a study of cytomegalovirus exposure and HLA in healthy donors. Primers for the PCR totalled 60 Vbeta and 13 Jbeta. Clones were read by immunoSEQ multiplex PCR, and TCRdb kept only the in-frame ones, dropping some. The repertoire consists of fewer than 200,000 clones, with over 65% occurring once and the leading ten covering 1.5% to 2%. The sequenced sample consisted of PBMCs. These receptor sequences come from a woman younger than 45 in good health and CMV-seronegative.

CDR3 nucleotides: TGTGCCAGTAGTATGGGGTCGGGGTTACCCTACGAGCAGTACTTC. This gives the protein CASSMGSGLPYEQYF. The V and J genes are TRBV19 and TRBJ2-7, with D possibly being TRBD2 (5 bases). Germline assignment: CDR1 LNHDA and CDR2 SQIVND (reference sequence). Deletions cut 3 bases from V and 2 bases from J, with 14 bases between. This CDR3 is built from 15 residues.

This clone was detected a few times. This sequence joins TRBV6-5 and TRBJ2-2, with 7 nucleotides matching TRBD1. Per germline, CDR1 MNHEY and CDR2 SVGAGI. The CDR3 is 14 amino acids. The V and J ends lost 2 bases and 4 bases, in that order; junction bases with no gene match: 1. The CDR3 here is CASSYDRVTGELFF. Written as DNA, the CDR3 is TGTGCCAGCAGTTACGACAGGGTCACCGGGGAGCTGTTTTTT.

This clone showed up just a few times. The chain couples TRBV5-4 to TRBJ2-7; perhaps TRBD1 as D (5 bases). The V gene lost 1 base and the J gene lost 4 bases, with 12 bases spanning the gap. The V gene's germline CDR1 is SGHNT and CDR2 YYREEE (reference sequence). This CDR3 has 14 amino acids. CDR3 bases: TGTGCCAGCAGCTTGCAGGGTAGCCTATACGAGCAGTACTTC. The encoded protein is CASSLQGSLYEQYF. Combining the CDR3 with reference TRBV5-4 and TRBJ2-7 gives the whole variable domain ETGVTQSPTHLIKTRGQQVTLRCSSQSGHNTVSWYQQALGQGPQFIFQYYREEENGRGNFPPRFSGLQFPNYSSELNVNALELDDSALYLCASSLQGSLYEQYFGPGTRLTVT.

This chain links TRBV9 with TRBJ2-2; TRBD1 aligns across 11 bases. CDR1 is SGDLS and CDR2 is YYNGEE in the germline V gene. The length of the CDR3 is 17 residues. The J segment lost 5 bases and the V segment lost 0 bases, leaving 6 bases of the junction unmatched. The CDR3 coding sequence is TGTGCCAGCAGCGTAGGGGGACAGGGGGTACGGACCGGGGAGCTGTTTTTT. It is translated as CASSVGGQGVRTGELFF.

The chain employs TRBV27 and TRBJ2-5; 15 bases map to TRBD2. The end of the DNA fits TRBJ2-7 better, so the J call may be wrong. CDR3 length: 17 amino acids. The germline gives CDR1 MNHEY, CDR2 SMNVEV (reference sequence). This CDR3 reads CASRGGLAGGPFYEQYF. DNA of the CDR3: TGTGCCAGCAGGGGCGGACTAGCGGGAGGGCCTTTCTACGAGCAGTACTTC.

The V call is TRBV28, the J call TRBJ2-7; 9 bases align to TRBD2. Per the germline V gene, CDR1 is MDHEN and CDR2 is SYDVKM. The CDR3 is 18 residues long. The J segment lost 5 bases and the V segment lost 1 base, leaving 15 bases of the junction unmatched. CDR3 loop: CASSLSSGGRGLAHEQYF. The CDR3 DNA follows: TGTGCCAGCAGTTTATCTTCCGGGGGCAGGGGACTAGCACACGAGCAGTACTTC.

This clone was detected once. The V call is TRBV5-1, the J call TRBJ1-5; 7 bases map to TRBD1. The CDR3 length is 14 residues. Germline V gene sequence: CDR1 SGHRS, CDR2 YFSETQ. V lost 4 bases to trimming and J lost 5 bases; unmatched junction nucleotides: 6. The CDR3 sequence: CASSPGGRDQPQHF. The DNA of the CDR3 is TGCGCCAGCAGCCCAGGGGGTAGGGATCAGCCCCAGCATTTT.

The chain couples TRBV7-9 to TRBJ2-1; 12 bases match TRBD2. The trim removed 4 bases at V and 3 bases at J, leaving 4 bases unmatched. This CDR3 comprises 16 residues. From germline, CDR1 is SEHNR and CDR2 FQNEAQ (reference sequence). The CDR3 loop is CASSYWTSGNYNEQFF. The CDR3 coding sequence is TGTGCCAGCAGCTACTGGACTAGCGGGAACTACAATGAGCAGTTCTTC.

The chain couples TRBV11-3 to TRBJ2-1, with 8 nucleotides matching TRBD2. Germline V gene data show CDR1 as SGHNT and CDR2 as YENEEA. The CDR3 covers 13 residues. J lost 8 bases, V lost 4 bases, and 4 bases had no gene match. CDR3 residues: CASSSRTSHEQFF. The DNA for the CDR3 is TGTGCCAGCAGCTCCCGGACTAGCCATGAGCAGTTCTTC.

The rearrangement joins TRBV5-1 to TRBJ2-6; the match to TRBD1 covers 7 bases. Looked up from germline, CDR1 is SGHRS and CDR2 is YFSETQ. The CDR3 consists of 17 residues. The trim removed 3 bases at V and 2 bases at J, leaving 8 bases unmatched. CDR3 sequence: CASSSGTATTGANVLTF. CDR3 DNA: TGCGCCAGCAGCTCCGGGACAGCGACAACTGGGGCCAACGTCCTGACTTTC.

This chain uses TRBV7-2 with TRBJ2-1; D may be TRBD2 (5 bases). V lost 5 bases, J lost 6 bases, and 8 bases lay in between. Germline V gene lookup returns CDR1 SGHTA and CDR2 FQGNSA. The CDR3 is 12 amino acids. The chain's CDR3 is CASSLLANEQFF. DNA for the CDR3: TGTGCCAGCAGCCTTCTAGCCAATGAGCAGTTCTTC. The whole variable domain, remainder taken from reference TRBV7-2 and TRBJ2-1, is GAGVSQSPSNKVTEKGKDVELRCDPISGHTALYWYRQSLGQGLEFLIYFQGNSAPDKSGLPSDRFSAERTGGSVSTLTIQRTQQEDSAVYLCASSLLANEQFFGPGTRLTVL.

In this sample, this clone turned up a few times. This chain links TRBV10-3 with TRBJ1-2; no reliable D call. The CDR3 spans 14 residues. Germline V lookup: CDR1 ENHRY, CDR2 SYGVKD. The V gene lost 6 bases and the J gene lost 4 bases, with 15 bases spanning the gap. The CDR3 loop is CAIRTLDPLYGYTF. DNA of the CDR3: TGTGCCATCAGGACCCTAGATCCACTCTATGGCTACACCTTC.

This chain uses TRBV19 with TRBJ2-3, with TRBD2 matching 7 bases. Germline lookup yields CDR1 LNHDA and CDR2 SQIVND (reference sequence). The length of the CDR3 is 15 residues. The V and J ends lost 6 bases and 1 base, in that order; junction bases with no gene match: 7. The CDR3 DNA reads TGTGCCAGTAGGGTATCCCGGGGGGGCACAGATACGCAGTATTTT. As protein: CASRVSRGGTDTQYF.

The sample holds a few counts of this clone. This sequence joins TRBV28 and TRBJ2-1; 7 nucleotides match TRBD2. The germline V gene has CDR1 MDHEN and CDR2 SYDVKM. V was pared by 1 base and J by 4 bases, with 7 bases of the junction left unmatched. The CDR3 has 16 amino acids. CDR3 sequence reads: CASSLFPSGVYNEQFF. The DNA of the CDR3 is TGTGCCAGCAGTTTATTTCCTAGCGGAGTGTACAATGAGCAGTTCTTC.

The gene calls are TRBV19 and TRBJ2-6, with D tentatively TRBD2 (5 bases). There are 16 residues in the CDR3. Germline CDR1 is LNHDA and CDR2 is SQIVND (reference sequence). Deletions cut 11 bases from V and 3 bases from J, with 20 bases between. Written as DNA, the CDR3 is TGTGCCGGTGCCCGAACCCCCCGGGGTGGGGCCAACGTCCTGACTTTC. Protein sequence: CAGARTPRGGANVLTF.

In regard to this clone: Compared with germline, one end of the junction differs, possibly owing to a read error. The V call is TRBV9, the J call TRBJ2-1; 7 bases line up with TRBD2. Germline CDR1 SGDLS, CDR2 YYNGEE. This CDR3 is 15 amino acids long. DNA of the CDR3: TGTGCCAGCAGCCCGCGGGGGACCCGAGGCAATGAGCAGCTCTTC. Translated: CASSPRGTRGNEQLF. The complete variable domain, with remaining parts taken from reference TRBV9 and TRBJ2-1, reads DSGVTQTPKHLITATGQRVTLRCSPRSGDLSVYWYQQSLDQGLQFLIQYYNGEERAKGNILERFSAQQFPDLHSELNLSSLELGDSALYFCASSPRGTRGNEQLFGPGTRLTVL.

This chain links TRBV6-1 with TRBJ2-2, with TRBD2 matching 12 bases. J lost 1 base, V lost 8 bases, and 2 bases had no gene match. The germline V gene has CDR1 MNHNS and CDR2 SASEGT. The CDR3 length is 15 residues. The CDR3 loop is CASQTSGGNTGELFF. Written as DNA, the CDR3 is TGTGCCAGCCAGACTAGCGGGGGGAACACCGGGGAGCTGTTTTTT.

The chain carries TRBV7-2 and TRBJ2-6; TRBD2 matches at 10 bases. With 1 base clipped from V and 4 bases from J, the junction kept 4 bases outside the gene matches. This CDR3 is 17 amino acids long. Germline V gives CDR1 SGHTA, CDR2 FQGNSA. In DNA form, the CDR3 reads TGTGCCAGCAGCTTAGAAGCGGGAGGGGTGGGGGCCAACGTCCTGACTTTC. As protein: CASSLEAGGVGANVLTF.

This chain uses TRBV7-9 with TRBJ1-4, with 8 nucleotides matching TRBD1. This CDR3 comprises 16 residues. CDR1 is SEHNR and CDR2 is FQNEAQ in the germline V gene (reference sequence). J lost 7 bases, V lost 2 bases, and 9 bases had no gene match. The CDR3 here is CASSLMTWDRTEKLFF. In DNA form, the CDR3 reads TGTGCCAGCAGCTTAATGACGTGGGACAGGACTGAAAAACTGTTTTTT.

V is TRBV7-9 and J is TRBJ2-7; the match to TRBD2 covers 8 bases. The germline gives CDR1 SEHNR, CDR2 FQNEAQ (reference sequence). This CDR3 spans 14 amino acids. Losses at the gene ends were 5 bases for V and 2 bases for J; bases not matched to a gene: 5. CDR3 amino acids: CASSKAGVAYEQYF. CDR3 in DNA: TGTGCCAGCAGCAAAGCGGGAGTGGCCTACGAGCAGTACTTC.

The chain uses TRBV7-2 and TRBJ2-5; 11 bases fit TRBD2. This CDR3 spans 18 amino acids. The germline V gene encodes CDR1 SGHTA and CDR2 FQGNSA. The V gene end was trimmed by 3 bases and the J gene end by 0 bases; junction bases not matched to a gene: 9. CDR3 bases: TGTGCCAGCAGCTTCCCCAGGACTAGCGGGCCTTACCAAGAGACCCAGTACTTC. Translation gives CASSFPRTSGPYQETQYF.